This record concerns one T cell receptor (beta chain) sequence. Its specificity is not known. These data are taken from a study of vaccination effects on CD4 cells after COVID-19. Within the ViraFEST assay, antigen-specific CD4+ T cells underwent expansion with viral peptide pools prior to sequencing. An approximately 10-day culture period preceded the isolation of CD4+ T cells. The CDR3 contains 15 residues. Germline values: CDR1 SGHVS, CDR2 FQNEAQ. The V and J ends lost 2 bases and 1 base respectively, with 10 bases between them. This table comes from immunoSEQ multiplex PCR, and its TCRdb copy is limited to in-frame clones, with some not included. The sample gives under 80,000 clones, approximately 81% of which show up once; approximately 1.5% is in the top ten.

This sequence originates from a human donor who received a COVID-19 vaccine. Sequencing was performed on CD4+ T cells from PBMCs cultured with HCoV-229E spike peptides, taken before COVID-19 vaccination. This rearrangement joins TRBV7-8 to TRBJ2-3; a weak D match, TRBD2 (7 bases). This chain's CDR3 is CASSLTGGGTDTQYF. CDR3 sequence (DNA): TGTGCCAGCAGCTTAACGGGGGGCGGCACAGATACGCAGTATTTT.